This is a list of T cell receptor beta chains from one sample in a study of blood T cells in healthy people across ages. MiXCR was run by TCRdb on the 5' RACE reads, yielding one entry per CDR3 protein. The sample gives about 1.6 million distinct CDR3 sequences, 34% of which show up once; about 10% is in the top ten. Source material: blood. The source of these receptors is a woman in her twenties or thirties in good health. The CDR3 runs from the conserved cysteine through the conserved F or W. The D gene is left open where the match is weak.

CDR3 | J | D | V
CASSSREGGGAYEQFF | TRBJ2-1 | TRBD2 | TRBV27
CASSFGPLGTQYF | TRBJ2-3 | - | TRBV5-5
CASTPNRGETQYF | TRBJ2-5 | TRBD1 | TRBV11-1
CACSESRLETEGNEQFF | TRBJ2-1 | - | TRBV10-1
CASSSPGGSGTGELFF | TRBJ2-2 | TRBD1 | TRBV11-2
CASSLTTDEQYF | TRBJ2-7 | - | TRBV5-1
CSASGRANIDNEQFF | TRBJ2-1 | TRBD2 | TRBV20-1
CASSISGRGADTQYF | TRBJ2-3 | TRBD2 | TRBV27
CATKVRSYEQYF | TRBJ2-7 | - | TRBV24-1
CSASPPYSSDEQFF | TRBJ2-1 | - | TRBV20-1
CSATGTGGSYNEQFF | TRBJ2-1 | TRBD1 | TRBV20-1
CASSLRSGADRIGEQFF | TRBJ2-1 | - | TRBV5-1
CAGQRGTTDTQYF | TRBJ2-3 | TRBD2 | TRBV6-1
CASSLRGVGVNNEQFF | TRBJ2-1 | - | TRBV7-3
CASSSSGSNLGHEQFF | TRBJ2-1 | TRBD2 | TRBV25-1
CASSGTGYQPQHF | TRBJ1-5 | TRBD1 | TRBV6-1